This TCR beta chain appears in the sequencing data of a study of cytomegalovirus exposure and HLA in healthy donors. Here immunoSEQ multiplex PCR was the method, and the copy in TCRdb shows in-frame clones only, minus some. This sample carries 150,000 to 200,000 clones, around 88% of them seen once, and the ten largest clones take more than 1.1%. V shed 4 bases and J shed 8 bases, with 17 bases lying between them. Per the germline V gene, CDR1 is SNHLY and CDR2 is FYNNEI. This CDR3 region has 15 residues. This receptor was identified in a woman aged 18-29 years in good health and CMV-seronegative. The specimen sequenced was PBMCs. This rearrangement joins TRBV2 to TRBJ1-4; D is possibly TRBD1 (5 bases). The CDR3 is CASSVRQGTWEKLFF. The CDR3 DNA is TGTGCCAGCAGTGTCCGGCAGGGCACTTGGGAAAAACTGTTTTTT.